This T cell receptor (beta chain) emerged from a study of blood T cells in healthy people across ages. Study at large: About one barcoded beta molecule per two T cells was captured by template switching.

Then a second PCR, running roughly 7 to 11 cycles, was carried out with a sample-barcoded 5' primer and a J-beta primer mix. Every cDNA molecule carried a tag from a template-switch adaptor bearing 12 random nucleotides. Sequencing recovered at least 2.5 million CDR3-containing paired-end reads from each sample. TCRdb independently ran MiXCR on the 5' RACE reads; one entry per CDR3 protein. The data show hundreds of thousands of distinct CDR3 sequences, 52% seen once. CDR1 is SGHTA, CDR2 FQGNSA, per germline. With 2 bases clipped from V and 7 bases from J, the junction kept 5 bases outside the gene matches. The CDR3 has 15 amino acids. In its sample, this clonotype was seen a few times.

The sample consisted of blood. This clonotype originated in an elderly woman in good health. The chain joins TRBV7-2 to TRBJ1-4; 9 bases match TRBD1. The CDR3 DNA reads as TGTGCCAGCAGCTTATCCGGGACAGGGTCTGAAAAACTGTTTTTT. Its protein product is CASSLSGTGSEKLFF.